Reported below is one T cell receptor beta chain. Its antigen is unknown. This sample is part of a study of Ad26.COV2.S vaccination and SARS-CoV-2 variants. There are 13 residues in the CDR3. Germline V gives CDR1 KGHSH, CDR2 LQKENI. Trimming cost V 6 bases and J 2 bases; bases outside gene matches: 3. Points from the study as a whole: Marked by substantial breadth, spike-specific CD8+ and CD4+ T cell responses were reportedly seen after vaccination. The TCR breadth and depth analyses may have produced an underestimate of total T cell responses.

TCRdb's table, derived via immunoSEQ multiplex PCR, lists solely in-frame clones and lacks some. The table includes roughly 300,000 clones, around 88% detected once. The treatment was: roughly 18 received Ad26.COV2.S at low or high dose, single or two shots; about 5 received placebo; per-sample allocation not given. Repertoires come from day 63 after the first vaccine or placebo injection. The chain recombines TRBV18 with TRBJ1-1, with 7 bases aligning to TRBD1. Sequenced material: peripheral blood, taken in a trial of Ad26.COV2.S vaccine versus placebo. The TCR comes from a person aged 18-60 years who received the Ad26.COV2.S COVID-19 vaccine or a placebo. CDR3 DNA: TGTGCCAGCTCGCAGGGGGTCAACACTGAAGCTTTCTTT. It is translated as CASSQGVNTEAFF.